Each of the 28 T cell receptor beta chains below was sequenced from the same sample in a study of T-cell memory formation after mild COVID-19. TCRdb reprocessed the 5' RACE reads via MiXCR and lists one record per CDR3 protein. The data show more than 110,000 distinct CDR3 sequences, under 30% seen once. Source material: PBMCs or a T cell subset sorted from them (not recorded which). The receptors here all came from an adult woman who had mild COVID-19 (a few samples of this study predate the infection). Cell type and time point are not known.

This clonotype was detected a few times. The CDR3 nucleotides are TGTGCCACCAGTGATATCCAGGGCCGCGGCCCCACAGATACGCAGTATTTT. Amino acid sequence: CATSDIQGRGPTDTQYF. The rearrangement joins TRBV24-1 to TRBJ2-3, with a possible D match to TRBD1 (5 bases). The CDR3 length is 17 residues. Germline V gives CDR1 KGHDR, CDR2 SFDVKD. V was shortened by 3 bases and J by 2 bases, with 17 bases between the two germline ends.

The CDR3 loop reads CASRPGLAENTGELFF. As DNA, the CDR3 is TGTGCCAGCAGACCCGGACTAGCGGAGAACACCGGGGAGCTGTTTTTT. V is TRBV6-5 and J is TRBJ2-2; 10 bases are shared with TRBD2. J was trimmed by 1 base and V by 6 bases; bases with no gene match: 5. CDR3 length equals 16 residues. Per the germline V gene, CDR1 is MNHEY and CDR2 is SVGAGI.

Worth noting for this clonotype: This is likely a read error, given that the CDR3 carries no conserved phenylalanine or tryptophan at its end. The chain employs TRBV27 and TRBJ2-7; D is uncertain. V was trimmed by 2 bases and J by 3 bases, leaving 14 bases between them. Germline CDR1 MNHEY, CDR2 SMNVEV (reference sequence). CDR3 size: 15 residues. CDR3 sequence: CASSLGVSRYYEQYL. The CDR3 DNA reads TGTGCCAGCAGTTTAGGGGTCTCCCGGTACTACGAGCAGTACTTA.

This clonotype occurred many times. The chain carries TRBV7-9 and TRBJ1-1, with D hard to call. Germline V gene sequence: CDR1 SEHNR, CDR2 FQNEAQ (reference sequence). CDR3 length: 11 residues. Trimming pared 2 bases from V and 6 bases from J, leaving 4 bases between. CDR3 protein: CASSLTAEAFF. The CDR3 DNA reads TGTGCCAGCAGCTTAACGGCTGAAGCTTTCTTT.

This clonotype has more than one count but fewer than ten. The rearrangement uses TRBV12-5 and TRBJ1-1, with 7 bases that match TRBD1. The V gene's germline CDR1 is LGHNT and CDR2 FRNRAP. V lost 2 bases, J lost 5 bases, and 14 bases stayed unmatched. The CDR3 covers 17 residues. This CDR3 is CASGLLSPTGNLTEAFF. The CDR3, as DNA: TGTGCTAGTGGTTTGCTATCTCCGACAGGGAATTTGACTGAAGCTTTCTTT.

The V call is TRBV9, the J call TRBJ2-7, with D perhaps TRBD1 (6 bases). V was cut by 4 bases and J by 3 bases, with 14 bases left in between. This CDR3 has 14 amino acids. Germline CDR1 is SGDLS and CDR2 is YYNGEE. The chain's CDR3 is CASSQGHSDYEQYF. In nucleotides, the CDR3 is TGTGCCAGCAGCCAGGGACACTCCGACTACGAGCAGTACTTC.

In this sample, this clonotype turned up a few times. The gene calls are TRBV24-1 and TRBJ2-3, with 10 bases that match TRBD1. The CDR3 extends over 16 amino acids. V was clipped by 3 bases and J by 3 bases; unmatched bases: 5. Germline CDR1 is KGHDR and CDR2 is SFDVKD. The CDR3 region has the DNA TGTGCCACCAGTGATGCGAGGGGACAGGGGACAGATACGCAGTATTTT. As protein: CATSDARGQGTDTQYF.

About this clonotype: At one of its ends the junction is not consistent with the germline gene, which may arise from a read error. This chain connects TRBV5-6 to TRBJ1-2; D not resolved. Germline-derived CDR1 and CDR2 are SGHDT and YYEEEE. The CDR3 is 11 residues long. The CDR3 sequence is CASSLGTGNAF. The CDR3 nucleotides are TGTGCCAGCAGCTTGGGGACGGGTAATGCCTTC.

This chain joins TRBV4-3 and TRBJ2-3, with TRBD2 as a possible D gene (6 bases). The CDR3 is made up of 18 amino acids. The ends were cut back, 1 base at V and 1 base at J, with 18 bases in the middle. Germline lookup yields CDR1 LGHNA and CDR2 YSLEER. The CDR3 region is CASSQVGLWASGTDTQYF. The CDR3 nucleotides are TGCGCCAGCAGCCAAGTGGGGCTCTGGGCTAGCGGCACAGATACGCAGTATTTT.

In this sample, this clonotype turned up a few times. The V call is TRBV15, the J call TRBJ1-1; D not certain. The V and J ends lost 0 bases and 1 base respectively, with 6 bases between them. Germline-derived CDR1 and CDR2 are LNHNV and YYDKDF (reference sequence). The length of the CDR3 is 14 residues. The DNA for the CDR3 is TGTGCCACCAGCAGAGAATCGGGGAACACTGAAGCTTTCTTT. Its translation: CATSRESGNTEAFF.

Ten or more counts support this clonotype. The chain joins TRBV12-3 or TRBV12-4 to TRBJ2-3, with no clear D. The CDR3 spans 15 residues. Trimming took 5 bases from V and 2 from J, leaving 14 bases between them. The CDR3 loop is CASSTTLESTDTQYF. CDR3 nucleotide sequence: TGTGCCAGCAGTACGACGCTTGAGTCCACAGATACGCAGTATTTT.

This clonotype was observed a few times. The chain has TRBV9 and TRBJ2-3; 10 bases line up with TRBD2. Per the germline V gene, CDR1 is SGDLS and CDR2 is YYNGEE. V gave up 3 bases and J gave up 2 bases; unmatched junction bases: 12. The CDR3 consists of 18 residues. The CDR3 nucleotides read TGTGCCAGCAGCGAACGAGCGGGGGGGCAACTTATCACAGATACGCAGTATTTT. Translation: CASSERAGGQLITDTQYF.

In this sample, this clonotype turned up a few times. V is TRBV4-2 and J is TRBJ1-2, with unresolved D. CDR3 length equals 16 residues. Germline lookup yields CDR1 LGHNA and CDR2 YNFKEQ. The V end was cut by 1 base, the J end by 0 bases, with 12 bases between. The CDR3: CASSQAVESSNYGYTF. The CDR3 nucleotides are TGTGCCAGCAGCCAAGCGGTTGAAAGTTCTAACTATGGCTACACCTTC.

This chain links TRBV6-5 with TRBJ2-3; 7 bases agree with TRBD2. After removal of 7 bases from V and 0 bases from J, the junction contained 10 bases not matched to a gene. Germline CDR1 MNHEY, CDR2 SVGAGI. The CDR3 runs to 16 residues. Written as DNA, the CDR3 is TGTGCCAGCAACCTAGACAGCGGGACTAGCACAGATACGCAGTATTTT. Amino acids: CASNLDSGTSTDTQYF.

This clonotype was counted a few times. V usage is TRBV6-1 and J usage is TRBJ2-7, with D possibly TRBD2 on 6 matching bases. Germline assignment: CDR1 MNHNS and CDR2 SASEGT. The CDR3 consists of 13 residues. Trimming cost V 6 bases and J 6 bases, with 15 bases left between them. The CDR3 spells CASRVGDFSEQYF. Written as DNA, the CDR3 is TGTGCCAGCAGGGTAGGGGACTTTTCCGAGCAGTACTTC.

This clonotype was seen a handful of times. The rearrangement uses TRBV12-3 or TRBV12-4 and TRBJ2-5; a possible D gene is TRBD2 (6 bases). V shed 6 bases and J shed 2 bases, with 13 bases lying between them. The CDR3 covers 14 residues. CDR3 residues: CASSPGGQQETQYF. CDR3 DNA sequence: TGTGCCAGCAGCCCCGGGGGTCAACAAGAGACCCAGTACTTC.

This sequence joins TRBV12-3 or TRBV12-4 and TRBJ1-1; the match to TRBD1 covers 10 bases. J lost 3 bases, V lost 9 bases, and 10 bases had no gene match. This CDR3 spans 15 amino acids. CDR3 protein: CASDRRDRGYTEAFF. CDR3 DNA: TGTGCCAGTGATCGCCGGGACAGGGGTTACACTGAAGCTTTCTTT.

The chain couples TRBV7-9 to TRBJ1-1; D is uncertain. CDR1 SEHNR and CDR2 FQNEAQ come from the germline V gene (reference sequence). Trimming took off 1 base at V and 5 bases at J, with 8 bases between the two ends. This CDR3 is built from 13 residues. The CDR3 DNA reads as TGTGCCAGCAGCTTAGACGAGGGAACTGAAGCTTTCTTT. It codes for CASSLDEGTEAFF. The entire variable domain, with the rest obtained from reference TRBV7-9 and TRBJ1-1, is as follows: DTGVSQNPRHKITKRGQNVTFRCDPISEHNRLYWYRQTLGQGPEFLTYFQNEAQLEKSRLLSDRFSAERPKGSFSTLEIQRTEQGDSAMYLCASSLDEGTEAFFGQGTRLTVV.

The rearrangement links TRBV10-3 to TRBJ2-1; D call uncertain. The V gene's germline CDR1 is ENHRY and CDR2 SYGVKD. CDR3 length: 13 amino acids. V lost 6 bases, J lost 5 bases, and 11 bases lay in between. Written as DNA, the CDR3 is TGTGCCATCAGACCTGGCGCAGACAATGAGCAGTTCTTC. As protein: CAIRPGADNEQFF.

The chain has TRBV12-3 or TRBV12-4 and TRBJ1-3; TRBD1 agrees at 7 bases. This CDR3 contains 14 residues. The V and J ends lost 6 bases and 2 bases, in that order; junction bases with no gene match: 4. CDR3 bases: TGTGCCAGCAGCGACAGGGTAGCTGGAAACACCATATATTTT. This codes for CASSDRVAGNTIYF.

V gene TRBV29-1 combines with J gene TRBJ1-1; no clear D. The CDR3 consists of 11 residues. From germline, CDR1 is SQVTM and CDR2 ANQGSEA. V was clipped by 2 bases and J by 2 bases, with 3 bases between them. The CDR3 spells CSVEINTEAFF. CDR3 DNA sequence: TGCAGCGTTGAAATAAACACTGAAGCTTTCTTT.

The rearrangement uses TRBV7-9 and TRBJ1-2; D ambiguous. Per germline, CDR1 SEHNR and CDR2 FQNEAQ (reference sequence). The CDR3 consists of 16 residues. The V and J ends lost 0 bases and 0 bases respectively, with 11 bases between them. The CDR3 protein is CASSLARQFPNYGYTF. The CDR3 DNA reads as TGTGCCAGCAGCTTAGCGCGCCAGTTCCCTAACTATGGCTACACCTTC.

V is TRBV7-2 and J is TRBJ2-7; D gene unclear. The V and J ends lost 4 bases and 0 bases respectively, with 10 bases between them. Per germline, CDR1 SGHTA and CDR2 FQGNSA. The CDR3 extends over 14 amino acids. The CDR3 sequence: CASSSYGVSYEQYF. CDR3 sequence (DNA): TGTGCCAGCAGCTCCTATGGAGTCTCCTACGAGCAGTACTTC.

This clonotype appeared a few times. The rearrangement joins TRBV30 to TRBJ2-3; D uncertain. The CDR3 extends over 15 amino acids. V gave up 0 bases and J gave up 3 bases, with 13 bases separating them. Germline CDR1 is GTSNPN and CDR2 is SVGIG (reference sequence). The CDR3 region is CAWSVTRVGTDTQYF. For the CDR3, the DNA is TGTGCCTGGAGTGTTACGCGCGTGGGTACAGATACGCAGTATTTT.

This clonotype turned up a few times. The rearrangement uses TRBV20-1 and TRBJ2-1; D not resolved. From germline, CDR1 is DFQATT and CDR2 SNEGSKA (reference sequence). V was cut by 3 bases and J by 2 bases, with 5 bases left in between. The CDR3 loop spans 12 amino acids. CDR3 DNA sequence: TGCAGTGCTAGTGCTACCTACAATGAGCAGTTCTTC. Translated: CSASATYNEQFF.

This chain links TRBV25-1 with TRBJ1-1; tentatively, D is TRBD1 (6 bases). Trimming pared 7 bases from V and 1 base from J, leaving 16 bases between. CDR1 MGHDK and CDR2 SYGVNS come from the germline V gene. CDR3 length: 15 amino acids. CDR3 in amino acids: CASKRLQGGNTEAFF. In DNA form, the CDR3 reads TGTGCCAGCAAGAGGCTACAGGGAGGGAACACTGAAGCTTTCTTT.

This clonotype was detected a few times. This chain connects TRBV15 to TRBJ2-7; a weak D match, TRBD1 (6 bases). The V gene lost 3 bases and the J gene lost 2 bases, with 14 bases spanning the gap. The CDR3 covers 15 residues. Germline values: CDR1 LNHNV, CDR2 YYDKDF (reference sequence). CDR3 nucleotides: TGTGCCACCAGCAGTACCGAGACAGGTACCTACGAGCAGTACTTC. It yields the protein CATSSTETGTYEQYF.

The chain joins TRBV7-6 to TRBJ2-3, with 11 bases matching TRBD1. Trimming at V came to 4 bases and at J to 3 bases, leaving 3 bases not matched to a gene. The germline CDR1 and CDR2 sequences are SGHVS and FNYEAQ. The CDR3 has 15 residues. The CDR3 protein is CASSSRDRGTDTQYF. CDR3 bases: TGTGCCAGCAGCTCACGGGACAGGGGGACAGATACGCAGTATTTT.